These T cell receptor beta chains were read from a single sample in a study of T-cell reconstitution after alpha-beta-depleted transplantation in children. One entry per CDR3 protein, called by TCRdb with MiXCR from the PCR reads. The data show fewer than 40,000 distinct CDR3 sequences, 5.5% to 7% seen once. The sample here was peripheral blood, taken 60 days after TCRalphabeta/CD19-depleted stem cell transplant. The receptors here all came from a child younger than two who had a stem cell transplant for acute myeloid leukemia, so the T cells may come from the graft donor. The CDR3 runs from the conserved cysteine through the conserved F or W. A D gene is named only where the DNA matches it firmly. Part of the rows lack a size; the others show once, few, many or a class for expanded clones.

v_call: TRBV5-1
d_call: NA
clone_size: many
j_call: TRBJ1-1
cdr3_aa: CASSSGTAEAFF
cdr3_nt: TGCGCCAGCAGCTCCGGGACGGCTGAAGCTTTCTTT

v_call: TRBV20-1
d_call: NA
clone_size: few
j_call: TRBJ2-7
cdr3_aa: CSATRTAAYEQYF
cdr3_nt: TGCAGTGCAACCCGGACCGCAGCCTACGAGCAGTACTTC

v_call: TRBV7-2
d_call: TRBD2
clone_size: many
j_call: TRBJ2-5
cdr3_aa: CASSSGLAGVETQYF
cdr3_nt: TGTGCCAGCAGCTCGGGACTAGCGGGAGTGGAGACCCAGTACTTC

v_call: TRBV9
d_call: NA
clone_size: many
j_call: TRBJ1-6
cdr3_aa: CASSVAGIDNSPLHF
cdr3_nt: TGTGCCAGCAGCGTAGCAGGGATCGATAATTCACCCCTCCACTTT

v_call: TRBV4-3
d_call: NA
clone_size: many
j_call: TRBJ1-1
cdr3_aa: CASSQYGATEAFF
cdr3_nt: TGCGCCAGCAGCCAGTACGGGGCCACAGAAGCTTTCTTT

v_call: TRBV5-4
d_call: TRBD1
clone_size: few
j_call: TRBJ2-3
cdr3_aa: CASRITGATDTQYF
cdr3_nt: TGTGCCAGCAGGATTACAGGGGCCACAGATACGCAGTATTTT

v_call: TRBV4-3
d_call: TRBD1
clone_size: many
j_call: TRBJ1-1
cdr3_aa: CASSPTGVGPPTEAFF
cdr3_nt: TGCGCCAGCAGCCCAACAGGGGTAGGTCCTCCCACTGAAGCTTTCTTT

v_call: TRBV6-5
d_call: NA
clone_size: many
j_call: TRBJ1-2
cdr3_aa: CASSSPGVGNYGYTF
cdr3_nt: TGTGCCAGCAGTTCCCCTGGGGTAGGAAACTATGGCTACACCTTC

v_call: TRBV7-2
d_call: NA
clone_size: many
j_call: TRBJ1-6
cdr3_aa: CASSFPGRSYNSPLHF
cdr3_nt: TGTGCCAGCAGCTTTCCGGGACGGTCCTATAATTCACCCCTCCACTTT

v_call: TRBV6-2/TRBV6-3
d_call: NA
clone_size: few
j_call: TRBJ1-5
cdr3_aa: CASSYGPSYQPQHF
cdr3_nt: TGTGCCAGCAGTTACGGGCCGAGTTATCAGCCCCAGCATTTT

v_call: TRBV7-9
d_call: NA
clone_size: few
j_call: TRBJ1-5
cdr3_aa: CASSPATDRRNQPQHF
cdr3_nt: TGTGCCAGCAGCCCCGCAACCGACAGAAGAAATCAGCCCCAGCATTTT

v_call: TRBV28
d_call: TRBD2
clone_size: many
j_call: TRBJ2-1
cdr3_aa: CASSHRTSGSWEQFF
cdr3_nt: TGTGCCAGCAGTCACCGGACTAGCGGGAGCTGGGAGCAGTTCTTC

v_call: TRBV5-1
d_call: NA
clone_size: many
j_call: TRBJ1-5
cdr3_aa: CASSLWGRGQPQHF
cdr3_nt: TGCGCCAGCAGCTTGTGGGGCCGGGGTCAGCCCCAGCATTTT

v_call: TRBV27
d_call: NA
clone_size: few
j_call: TRBJ1-2
cdr3_aa: CASSSWESSYGYTF
cdr3_nt: TGTGCCAGCAGTTCATGGGAATCTTCCTATGGCTACACCTTC

v_call: TRBV20-1
d_call: TRBD1
clone_size: few
j_call: TRBJ1-2
cdr3_aa: CSANPGQGGDGYTF
cdr3_nt: TGCAGTGCTAACCCGGGACAGGGGGGAGATGGCTACACCTTC

v_call: TRBV12-3/TRBV12-4
d_call: NA
clone_size: many
j_call: TRBJ2-5
cdr3_aa: CASSHRWRGSQETQYF
cdr3_nt: TGTGCCAGCAGTCACCGCTGGCGCGGTTCTCAAGAGACCCAGTACTTC

v_call: TRBV5-1
d_call: NA
clone_size: few
j_call: TRBJ2-3
cdr3_aa: CASSLERAMTDTQYF
cdr3_nt: TGCGCCAGCAGCTTGGAGAGGGCGATGACAGATACGCAGTATTTT

v_call: TRBV7-8
d_call: TRBD2
clone_size: many
j_call: TRBJ2-1
cdr3_aa: CASSLAAGTSGRNEQFF
cdr3_nt: TGTGCCAGCAGCTTGGCTGCCGGGACTAGCGGACGTAATGAGCAGTTCTTC

v_call: TRBV24-1
d_call: TRBD2
clone_size: many
j_call: TRBJ2-3
cdr3_aa: CATTARAGDTQYF
cdr3_nt: TGTGCCACCACCGCCCGAGCGGGGGATACGCAGTATTTT

v_call: TRBV7-2
d_call: NA
clone_size: many
j_call: TRBJ1-2
cdr3_aa: CASSRQSYGYTF
cdr3_nt: TGTGCCAGCAGCCGACAGAGCTATGGCTACACCTTC

v_call: TRBV7-8
d_call: NA
clone_size: many
j_call: TRBJ2-7
cdr3_aa: CASSLAGLSYEQYF
cdr3_nt: TGTGCCAGCAGCTTAGCGGGGCTCTCCTACGAGCAGTACTTC

v_call: TRBV24-1
d_call: NA
clone_size: many
j_call: TRBJ2-4
cdr3_aa: CATSDWTENIQYF
cdr3_nt: TGTGCCACCAGTGATTGGACAGAAAACATTCAGTACTTC

v_call: TRBV27
d_call: NA
clone_size: NA
j_call: TRBJ2-2
cdr3_aa: CASRRNTGELFF
cdr3_nt: TGTGCCAGCAGAAGAAACACCGGGGAGCTGTTTTTT

v_call: TRBV15
d_call: TRBD2
clone_size: few
j_call: TRBJ2-7
cdr3_aa: CATSRGLGLREKSDEQYF
cdr3_nt: TGTGCCACCAGCAGGGGGCTAGGGTTGCGGGAGAAGTCGGACGAGCAGTACTTC

v_call: TRBV5-5
d_call: NA
clone_size: many
j_call: TRBJ2-3
cdr3_aa: CASSLEAGTVQYF
cdr3_nt: TGTGCCAGCAGCTTGGAGGCCGGCACGGTCCAGTATTTT

v_call: TRBV10-3
d_call: NA
clone_size: many
j_call: TRBJ2-3
cdr3_aa: CAMAPSESTDTQYF
cdr3_nt: TGTGCCATGGCCCCTAGCGAGAGCACAGATACGCAGTATTTT

v_call: TRBV12-3/TRBV12-4
d_call: NA
clone_size: many
j_call: TRBJ1-5
cdr3_aa: CASSSLGGRNQPQHF
cdr3_nt: TGTGCCAGCAGTTCTCTAGGGGGGCGCAATCAGCCCCAGCATTTT

v_call: TRBV20-1
d_call: NA
clone_size: many
j_call: TRBJ1-1
cdr3_aa: CSLGRGADTEAFF
cdr3_nt: TGCAGTCTCGGGCGGGGGGCCGACACTGAAGCTTTCTTT

v_call: TRBV19
d_call: TRBD2
clone_size: many
j_call: TRBJ2-7
cdr3_aa: CATAGDGPYEQYF
cdr3_nt: TGTGCCACAGCGGGGGATGGCCCCTACGAGCAGTACTTC

v_call: TRBV5-1
d_call: NA
clone_size: many
j_call: TRBJ1-1
cdr3_aa: CASSLKGREIEAFF
cdr3_nt: TGCGCCAGCAGCTTAAAGGGACGGGAAATTGAAGCTTTCTTT

v_call: TRBV9
d_call: TRBD2
clone_size: many
j_call: TRBJ2-3
cdr3_aa: CASTGGGTDTQYF
cdr3_nt: TGTGCCAGCACGGGGGGGGGCACAGATACGCAGTATTTT

v_call: TRBV6-2/TRBV6-3
d_call: TRBD1
clone_size: many
j_call: TRBJ2-7
cdr3_aa: CASSYWAGGSYEQYF
cdr3_nt: TGTGCCAGCAGTTACTGGGCAGGGGGTTCCTACGAGCAGTACTTC

v_call: TRBV9
d_call: NA
clone_size: many
j_call: TRBJ2-2
cdr3_aa: CASMEGANTGELFF
cdr3_nt: TGTGCCAGCATGGAGGGGGCAAACACCGGGGAGCTGTTTTTT

v_call: TRBV6-5
d_call: TRBD1
clone_size: many
j_call: TRBJ2-2
cdr3_aa: CASSYTRTGGTGELFF
cdr3_nt: TGTGCCAGCAGTTACACCCGGACAGGGGGCACCGGGGAGCTGTTTTTT

v_call: TRBV9
d_call: NA
clone_size: many
j_call: TRBJ1-3
cdr3_aa: CASSVETAGNTIYF
cdr3_nt: TGTGCCAGCAGCGTAGAGACAGCCGGAAACACCATATATTTT

v_call: TRBV28
d_call: NA
clone_size: few
j_call: TRBJ2-7
cdr3_aa: CASSLSEYEQYF
cdr3_nt: TGTGCCAGCAGTTTATCCGAATACGAGCAGTACTTC

v_call: TRBV3-1
d_call: NA
clone_size: NA
j_call: TRBJ2-3
cdr3_aa: CACTRRRAFPDTQYF
cdr3_nt: TGTGCCTGCACCCGACGCAGAGCCTTCCCAGATACGCAGTATTTT

v_call: TRBV20-1
d_call: NA
clone_size: many
j_call: TRBJ2-1
cdr3_aa: CSARDLSHRQFF
cdr3_nt: TGCAGTGCTAGAGATCTATCACATCGGCAGTTCTTC

v_call: TRBV20-1
d_call: TRBD2
clone_size: NA
j_call: TRBJ2-1
cdr3_aa: CSARAPEQRGGGGMQFF
cdr3_nt: TGCAGTGCTAGGGCTCCCGAACAGCGGGGGGGAGGTGGGATGCAGTTCTTC

v_call: TRBV4-3
d_call: TRBD2
clone_size: many
j_call: TRBJ2-3
cdr3_aa: CASSQDVAGAGDTQYF
cdr3_nt: TGCGCCAGCAGCCAAGACGTAGCGGGGGCCGGGGATACGCAGTATTTT

v_call: TRBV5-1
d_call: NA
clone_size: many
j_call: TRBJ1-2
cdr3_aa: CASSNTRNGYTF
cdr3_nt: TGCGCCAGCAGCAACACCAGGAATGGCTACACCTTC

v_call: TRBV6-5
d_call: NA
clone_size: NA
j_call: TRBJ2-5
cdr3_aa: CASSYGNSYQETQYF
cdr3_nt: TGTGCCAGCAGTTACGGGAACTCGTACCAAGAGACCCAGTACTTC

v_call: TRBV6-2/TRBV6-3
d_call: NA
clone_size: many
j_call: TRBJ1-5
cdr3_aa: CASRGESQPQHF
cdr3_nt: TGTGCCAGCAGGGGCGAAAGTCAGCCCCAGCATTTT

v_call: TRBV5-1
d_call: NA
clone_size: many
j_call: TRBJ2-5
cdr3_aa: CASSLAGIQETQYF
cdr3_nt: TGCGCCAGCAGCTTGGCAGGGATCCAAGAGACCCAGTACTTC

v_call: TRBV6-1
d_call: NA
clone_size: many
j_call: TRBJ2-2
cdr3_aa: CASTIYWAPNTGELFF
cdr3_nt: TGTGCCAGCACTATCTACTGGGCCCCGAACACCGGGGAGCTGTTTTTT

v_call: TRBV4-1
d_call: TRBD2
clone_size: many
j_call: TRBJ2-7
cdr3_aa: CASSRLAGVPTYEQYF
cdr3_nt: TGCGCCAGCAGCCGACTAGCGGGAGTGCCCACCTACGAGCAGTACTTC

v_call: TRBV5-1
d_call: NA
clone_size: NA
j_call: TRBJ2-6
cdr3_aa: CASSLDRTGANVLTF
cdr3_nt: TGCGCCAGCAGCTTGGACAGGACCGGGGCCAACGTCCTGACTTTC

v_call: TRBV29-1
d_call: NA
clone_size: many
j_call: TRBJ1-2
cdr3_aa: CSVRSADAGYGYTF
cdr3_nt: TGCAGCGTCCGAAGTGCCGACGCCGGGTATGGCTACACCTTC

v_call: TRBV5-1
d_call: NA
clone_size: many
j_call: TRBJ2-3
cdr3_aa: CASSLVAGGPDTQYF
cdr3_nt: TGCGCCAGCAGCTTGGTGGCAGGGGGGCCAGATACGCAGTATTTT

v_call: TRBV4-3
d_call: TRBD1
clone_size: many
j_call: TRBJ2-7
cdr3_aa: CASSPGTGGYEQYF
cdr3_nt: TGCGCCAGCAGCCCCGGGACAGGGGGCTACGAGCAGTACTTC